This is a list of T cell receptor beta chains from one sample in a study of cytomegalovirus exposure and HLA in healthy donors. The assay was immunoSEQ multiplex PCR, and TCRdb's table has in-frame clones only and misses some. The sample contains about 120,000 clones, over 75% of which appear only once. The sequencing sample was made of PBMCs. The receptor source for this set is a woman aged 18-29 years in good health and CMV-seronegative. CDR3s leave out the opening cysteine and the closing phenylalanine or tryptophan.

j_call	v_call	cdr3_aa
TRBJ1-1	TRBV5-1	ASSSSGTGRRAF
TRBJ1-5	TRBV5-5	ASSLHRDSPNQPQH
TRBJ1-1	TRBV7-6	ASSSPQAAEAF
TRBJ1-2	TRBV6-1	ASSEDTNYGYT
TRBJ2-7	TRBV7-3	ASSPQAGGPDEQY
TRBJ1-6	TRBV6-5	ASSPQGYSPLH
TRBJ1-5	TRBV27	ASSPWTAGGNQPQH
TRBJ2-7	TRBV10-1	ASSPLAGTGGHEQY
TRBJ2-5	TRBV28	ASSLYGETQY
TRBJ2-2	TRBV13	ASSLVGGQFTGELF
TRBJ2-1	TRBV11-3	ASSGPGLAGGGYEQF
TRBJ1-6	TRBV7-2	ASSFKGDVYNSPLH
TRBJ2-2	TRBV7-8	ASSLNTGELF
TRBJ1-5	TRBV9	ASSAQGAWNQPQH
TRBJ2-3	TRBV5-1	ASSGLTGADTQY
TRBJ2-3	TRBV7-2	ASSLARTSGGYTDTQY